The present entry profiles one TCR beta chain with its context. What it binds is not known. This record belongs to a study of response to subunit inactivated influenza vaccine. Study observations and caveats: The study's authors posited that every seasonal influenza vaccination enlists few new T cells.

One entry per CDR3 protein results from TCRdb running MiXCR on the RT-PCR reads. Among roughly 160,000 distinct CDR3 sequences listed, around a tenth were seen once. CDR1 and CDR2 (germline): LGHDT, YNNKEL (reference sequence). The CDR3 totals 15 residues. Trimming removed 3 bases at V and 2 bases at J, with 12 bases between. The receptor was isolated from a man aged 50 to 69 who received an inactivated influenza vaccine. The specimen comprised CD8+ T cells sorted from PBMCs, sampled around 25 months after vaccination. V gene TRBV3-1 combines with J gene TRBJ2-3; D might be TRBD2 (6 bases). CDR3 DNA sequence: TGTGCCAGCAGCCATCCGGGAGATAACACAGATACGCAGTATTTT. It yields the protein CASSHPGDNTDTQYF.